This TCR beta chain was documented in a study of beta chain features in type 1 diabetes. General study results and limits: People with Type 1 diabetes carried modestly yet significantly shorter TCRB CDR3s in all four CD4+ subsets.

On this clone itself: Its antigen is still unknown.

The investigators reverse transcribed all of the isolated RNA, so they sequenced expressed TCRB transcripts. Method: immunoSEQ multiplex PCR; TCRdb's copy keeps in-frame clones and lacks some. This sample has some 360,000 clones, with 8% to 10% found just once. This TCR derives from a man aged 25-45 years with type 1 diabetes. The sample taken for sequencing was central memory CD4+ T cells from blood.

The CDR3 loop is CASSPRTAFEQYF. CDR3 in DNA: TGCGCCAGCAGCCCCCGGACCGCCTTCGAGCAGTACTTC. V and J are TRBV5-1 and TRBJ2-7, with D hard to call. Trimming shortened V by 4 bases and J by 6 bases, and 14 bases separated the two germline ends. This CDR3 has 13 residues. CDR1 is SGHRS and CDR2 is YFSETQ in the germline V gene.